This TCR beta chain originates from a study of blood T cell repertoires in COVID-19. Measured with immunoSEQ multiplex PCR; TCRdb has only the in-frame clones, and not every one. The data show tens of thousands of clones, 75% to 80% seen once. This clonotype was sampled from a man aged 45-60 years with active or convalescent COVID-19. Specimen: peripheral blood.

The chain's CDR3 is CASSQDTQRGGTDTQYF. The CDR3 DNA sequence: TGTGCCAGCAGCCAAGATACGCAAAGGGGGGGGACAGATACGCAGTATTTT. The rearrangement uses TRBV3-1 (or the pseudogene TRBV3-2) and TRBJ2-3; tentatively, D is TRBD2 (7 bases). The germline gives CDR1 LGHDT, CDR2 YNNKEL (reference sequence). Trimming left V 0 bases short and J 3 bases short, with 16 bases between. The CDR3 is 17 amino acids.